This entry features one TCR beta chain sequence. V was cut by 2 bases and J by 3 bases, with 8 bases left in between. This CDR3 is 14 amino acids long. Looked up from germline, CDR1 is MNHNS and CDR2 is SASEGT. The record originates from a study of blood T cell repertoires in COVID-19. The overall study: Acute and convalescent COVID-19 samples came from the United States, Italy and Spain. Nucleic acid was either cDNA or gDNA, and it came from T cells, B-cell-depleted T cells, or PBMCs.

The protocol was immunoSEQ multiplex PCR, while the TCRdb copy is restricted to in-frame clones and leaves out a portion. The table shows about 320,000 clones, with 85% to 95% occurring only once. Participants had their cohort set by participant-reported clinical history. During the 2 weeks before they entered the study, exposed participants had met someone with a PCR-confirmed or clinician-diagnosed COVID-19 case. The rearrangement joins TRBV6-1 to TRBJ2-1, with TRBD1 as a possible D gene (5 bases). This receptor was taken from a woman between 25 and 40 years old who had been exposed to COVID-19. The sample taken for sequencing was PBMCs or T cells enriched from blood (not recorded which). The CDR3 coding sequence is TGTGCCAGCAGTGAACAGGGCCACTACAATGAGCAGTTCTTC. Its translation: CASSEQGHYNEQFF.